This T cell receptor (beta chain) appears in the sequencing data of a study of memory CD4+ T cells and cytomegalovirus serostatus. Single viable CD3+CD4+CD8-CD45RO+ cells were sorted as the memory CD4+ T cells. Study results and caveats: About 40% of the roughly 150 known CMV-associated TCRbeta sequences appeared in CD4+ memory.

Profiling relied on immunoSEQ multiplex PCR, and the TCRdb table lists in-frame clones only, not all of them. The sample has some 29,000 clones, about 76% seen once. Germline V lookup: CDR1 MNHEY, CDR2 SVGAGI. The CDR3 has 13 residues. Trimming cost V 5 bases and J 4 bases, with 12 bases left between them. For this clone: Its antigen remains unidentified.

This TCR came from an adult in good health and CMV-seronegative. Some clones in this sample may be carry-over from other donors' samples. What was sequenced was memory CD4+ T cells from blood. The chain links TRBV6-5 to TRBJ2-7; D possibly matches TRBD1 or TRBD2 (5 bases each). The CDR3 protein is CASSAGGGYEQYF. The CDR3 coding sequence is TGTGCCAGCAGTGCCGGTGGGGGATACGAGCAGTACTTC.